These 24 T cell receptor beta chains were all obtained from the same sample, sequenced in a study of cytomegalovirus exposure and HLA in healthy donors. PCR primers comprised 60 Vbeta and 13 Jbeta primers. Here immunoSEQ multiplex PCR was the method, and the copy in TCRdb shows in-frame clones only, minus some. In total, the table holds 130,000 or so clones. Sequencing was done on a sample of PBMCs. These receptors came from a woman younger than 35 in good health and CMV-seronegative.

The chain links TRBV7-9 to TRBJ2-1; 7 bases are a match to TRBD2. V gave up 5 bases and J gave up 5 bases; unmatched junction bases: 15. This CDR3 contains 17 residues. Germline V gene sequence: CDR1 SEHNR, CDR2 FQNEAQ (reference sequence). DNA for the CDR3: TGTGCCAGCAGCCAATGGGGGGGAGAGACTTACAACAATGAGCAGTTCTTC. Its protein is CASSQWGGETYNNEQFF.

The CDR3 region has the DNA TGTGCCAGCAGCCCTATGGGGGGGAACACCGGGGAGCTGTTTTTT. Amino acid sequence: CASSPMGGNTGELFF. The chain links TRBV7-2 to TRBJ2-2; D is perhaps TRBD2 (6 bases). Germline CDR1 is SGHTA and CDR2 is FQGNSA. This CDR3 is built from 15 residues. Between the trimmed V and J ends, which lost 5 bases and 1 base, there was a span of 11 bases. Using reference TRBV7-2 and TRBJ2-2 for the parts outside the CDR3, the full variable domain is GAGVSQSPSNKVTEKGKDVELRCDPISGHTALYWYRQSLGQGLEFLIYFQGNSAPDKSGLPSDRFSAERTGGSVSTLTIQRTQQEDSAVYLCASSPMGGNTGELFFGEGSRLTVL.

CDR3 bases: TGTGCCTGGAGTGTACAGGGGATTTACGAGCAGTACTTC. Translated, it gives CAWSVQGIYEQYF. The chain combines TRBV30 with TRBJ2-7; 7 bases fit TRBD1. The CDR3 contains 13 residues. V shed 0 bases, J shed 4 bases, and the junction held 3 bases outside the gene matches. The germline CDR1 and CDR2 sequences are GTSNPN and SVGIG (reference sequence).

This chain connects TRBV30 to TRBJ2-2, with a weak D call TRBD2 (6 bases). There are 13 residues in the CDR3. CDR1 is GTSNPN and CDR2 is SVGIG in the germline V gene (reference sequence). V lost 4 bases and J lost 6, with 12 bases in between. CDR3 sequence: CAWNYGGPGELFF. The CDR3 bases are TGTGCCTGGAACTACGGGGGTCCCGGGGAGCTGTTTTTT. The entire variable domain, with the rest obtained from reference TRBV30 and TRBJ2-2, is as follows: SQTIHQWPATLVQPVGSPLSLECTVEGTSNPNLYWYRQAAGRGLQLLFYSVGIGQISSEVPQNLSASRPQDRQFILSSKKLLLSDSGFYLCAWNYGGPGELFFGEGSRLTVL.

As regards this clone: Lacking the conserved final phenylalanine or tryptophan, this CDR3 likely reflects a read error. This sequence joins TRBV4-3 and TRBJ2-6; D call uncertain. Deletions cut 1 base from V and 0 bases from J, with 7 bases between. The CDR3 runs 16 residues. Germline values: CDR1 LGHNA, CDR2 YSLEER. The CDR3 region has the DNA TGCGCCAGCAGCCAAGGCCCCGGCTCTGGGGCCAACGTCCTGACTCTC. This sequence encodes CASSQGPGSGANVLTL.

J is TRBJ2-7 and V is TRBV6-1, with TRBD1 identical over 8 bases. With 5 bases clipped from V and 2 bases from J, the junction kept 5 bases outside the gene matches. The CDR3 sequence is 14 residues long. CDR1 and CDR2 (germline): MNHNS, SASEGT. CDR3 DNA sequence: TGTGCCAGCAGTTTGGACAGGGCCACCTACGAGCAGTACGTC. This translates into CASSLDRATYEQYV.

This CDR3 reads CASSLRTGIFGYGYTF. Here the CDR3 DNA reads TGTGCCAGCAGCTTAAGGACAGGGATCTTTGGCTATGGCTACACCTTC. The rearrangement joins TRBV7-3 to TRBJ1-2, with 8 bases identical to TRBD1. CDR1 and CDR2 from the germline V gene are SGHTA and FQGTGA. CDR3 size: 16 residues. The trim removed 1 base at V and 4 bases at J, leaving 8 bases unmatched.

The genes are TRBV7-6 and TRBJ1-5; D not certain. Trimming removed 3 bases at V and 3 bases at J, with 3 bases between. Germline V gene data show CDR1 as SGHVS and CDR2 as FNYEAQ. The CDR3 has 12 residues. The CDR3, as DNA: TGTGCCAGCAGCTTCATCAATCAGCCCCAGCATTTT. This encodes CASSFINQPQHF.

V gene TRBV7-9 combines with J gene TRBJ1-2; 7 bases match TRBD1. CDR3 length: 12 amino acids. The V gene's germline CDR1 is SEHNR and CDR2 FQNEAQ (reference sequence). The J segment lost 9 bases and the V segment lost 4 bases, leaving 5 bases of the junction unmatched. CDR3: CASSYPGQSYTF. Written as DNA, the CDR3 is TGTGCCAGCAGCTACCCGGGACAGAGCTACACCTTC.

This chain connects TRBV4-3 to TRBJ1-2; TRBD1 aligns across 7 bases. This CDR3 comprises 14 residues. Germline lookup yields CDR1 LGHNA and CDR2 YSLEER. The V and J ends lost 2 bases and 4 bases, in that order; junction bases with no gene match: 4. The CDR3 nucleotides are TGCGCCAGCAGCCAACCGGGACAGCTCTATGGCTACACCTTC. Amino acid sequence: CASSQPGQLYGYTF.

This chain links TRBV7-9 with TRBJ1-4; D ambiguous. V was clipped by 3 bases and J by 4 bases, with 9 bases between them. There are 14 residues in the CDR3. CDR1 and CDR2 from the germline V gene are SEHNR and FQNEAQ (reference sequence). DNA of the CDR3: TGTGCCAGCAGCTTTGGAGTCTTTAATGAAAAACTGTTTTTT. Encoded protein: CASSFGVFNEKLFF. Complete variable domain (other parts from reference TRBV7-9 and TRBJ1-4): DTGVSQNPRHKITKRGQNVTFRCDPISEHNRLYWYRQTLGQGPEFLTYFQNEAQLEKSRLLSDRFSAERPKGSFSTLEIQRTEQGDSAMYLCASSFGVFNEKLFFGSGTQLSVL.

The rearrangement uses TRBV7-9 and TRBJ1-1, with D possibly being TRBD1 (5 bases). Deletions cut 5 bases from V and 0 bases from J, with 13 bases between. From germline, CDR1 is SEHNR and CDR2 FQNEAQ (reference sequence). The CDR3 contains 15 residues. CDR3 residues: CASSPDRSMNTEAFF. DNA of the CDR3: TGTGCCAGCAGCCCAGACAGAAGTATGAACACTGAAGCTTTCTTT.

The chain joins TRBV19 to TRBJ1-2, with D possibly matching TRBD1 (5 bases). V was cut by 3 bases and J by 2 bases, with 16 bases left in between. This CDR3 comprises 16 residues. Germline CDR1 is LNHDA and CDR2 is SQIVND (reference sequence). The CDR3 DNA follows: TGTGCCAGTAGTATGCGGGGCAGTCAAACCAACTATGGCTACACCTTC. It is translated as CASSMRGSQTNYGYTF.

The chain uses TRBV6-1 and TRBJ2-1, with a possible D match to TRBD2 (6 bases). Germline V gene sequence: CDR1 MNHNS, CDR2 SASEGT. This CDR3 has 17 residues. V lost 1 base, J lost 4 bases, and 17 bases lay in between. The CDR3 region has the DNA TGTGCCAGCAGTGAAGGGGTTCGGGTAGCGGAGTACAATGAGCAGTTCTTC. Protein product: CASSEGVRVAEYNEQFF.

This chain joins TRBV11-2 and TRBJ2-5, with D maybe TRBD2 (5 bases). Between the trimmed V and J ends, which lost 0 bases and 10 bases, there was a span of 15 bases. CDR1 is SGHAT, CDR2 FQNNGV, per germline. This CDR3 region has 14 residues. CDR3: CASSLERATPIQYF. CDR3 DNA sequence: TGTGCCAGCAGCTTAGAGCGGGCTACCCCTATCCAGTACTTC.

The chain recombines TRBV12-5 with TRBJ1-2; 8 bases line up with TRBD1. Germline V CDR1 and CDR2: LGHNT, FRNRAP. This CDR3 is 12 amino acids long. Losses at the gene ends were 4 bases for V and 7 bases for J; bases not matched to a gene: 2. CDR3 residues: CASGSTGVGYTF. CDR3 bases: TGTGCTAGTGGTTCGACAGGGGTTGGCTACACCTTC.

The chain recombines TRBV11-3 with TRBJ2-1; tentatively, D is TRBD2 (5 bases). Trimming removed 2 bases at V and 3 bases at J, with 11 bases between. Germline values: CDR1 SGHNT, CDR2 YENEEA. This CDR3 comprises 15 residues. The CDR3 DNA reads as TGTGCCAGCAGCTTACGGGGAGAACTCTACAATGAGCAGTTCTTC. Translation: CASSLRGELYNEQFF.

The rearrangement uses TRBV18 and TRBJ1-1; no firm D call. Germline CDR1 KGHSH, CDR2 LQKENI. With 2 bases removed from V and 1 base from J, the gap between germline ends came to 5 bases. CDR3 length equals 13 residues. Here the CDR3 reads CASSPTANTEAFF. The CDR3 DNA is TGTGCCAGCTCACCAACAGCGAACACTGAAGCTTTCTTT.

The chain links TRBV19 to TRBJ2-3; 7 bases are shared with TRBD2. The length of the CDR3 is 17 residues. Germline assignment: CDR1 LNHDA and CDR2 SQIVND (reference sequence). Germline trimming cut 5 bases from V and 4 bases from J; bases unmatched to any gene: 15. CDR3 DNA sequence: TGTGCCAGTAGTTCCAAGCGGGGCGCACTGTATGCAGATACGCAGTATTTT. This sequence encodes CASSSKRGALYADTQYF. Looking up the rest from reference TRBV19 and TRBJ2-3 gives the full variable domain: DGGITQSPKYLFRKEGQNVTLSCEQNLNHDAMYWYRQDPGQGLRLIYYSQIVNDFQKGDIAEGYSVSREKKESFPLTVTSAQKNPTAFYLCASSSKRGALYADTQYFGPGTRLTVL.

The chain combines TRBV19 with TRBJ2-5; the match to TRBD2 covers 11 bases. This CDR3 has 16 residues. The V gene's germline CDR1 is LNHDA and CDR2 SQIVND (reference sequence). With V trimmed by 6 bases and J by 5 bases, 11 bases remained unmatched. The chain's CDR3 is CASRNLAGGWGETQYF. Here the CDR3 DNA reads TGTGCCAGTAGGAATCTAGCGGGAGGATGGGGCGAGACCCAGTACTTC.

The V call is TRBV5-8, the J call TRBJ2-5; 14 bases match TRBD2. V dropped 3 bases and J dropped 1; count of bases not matched to a gene: 5. The CDR3 is made up of 17 amino acids. Germline CDR1 is SGHTS and CDR2 is YDEGEE. The CDR3 DNA is TGTGCCAGCAGCTGGGGACTAGCGGGAGCGCTCCAAGAGACCCAGTACTTC. Its protein is CASSWGLAGALQETQYF.

The chain uses TRBV18 and TRBJ2-1, with TRBD2 identical over 7 bases. Germline V gene sequence: CDR1 KGHSH, CDR2 LQKENI. V was clipped by 6 bases and J by 4 bases; unmatched bases: 9. CDR3 length: 15 residues. CDR3: CASSPGREAYNEQFF. DNA for the CDR3: TGTGCCAGCTCCCCAGGACGGGAGGCGTACAATGAGCAGTTCTTC. Variable domain in full (rest from reference TRBV18 and TRBJ2-1): NAGVMQNPRHLVRRRGQEARLRCSPMKGHSHVYWYRQLPEEGLKFMVYLQKENIIDESGMPKERFSAEFPKEGPSILRIQQVVRGDSAAYFCASSPGREAYNEQFFGPGTRLTVL.

The chain uses TRBV27 and TRBJ2-2; 7 bases are a match to TRBD2. The CDR3 extends over 17 amino acids. Trimming at V came to 1 base and at J to 6 bases, leaving 11 bases not matched to a gene. Germline V lookup: CDR1 MNHEY, CDR2 SMNVEV (reference sequence). The CDR3 here is CASSLFPGGGNSGELFF. The CDR3, as DNA: TGTGCCAGCAGTTTATTTCCCGGCGGGGGAAACTCCGGGGAGCTGTTTTTT.

The chain links TRBV4-1 to TRBJ1-6; D unclear. Trimming stripped 4 bases from V and 0 bases from J, with 10 bases between. Germline CDR1 MGHRA, CDR2 YSYEKL. The CDR3 runs to 16 residues. CDR3 region: CASSPGEYSYNSPLHF. CDR3 sequence (DNA): TGCGCCAGCAGCCCCGGAGAGTACTCCTATAATTCACCCCTCCACTTT.